This T cell receptor beta chain was identified in a study of blood T cells in healthy people across ages. Study-level results: Measured against age, TCR beta diversity per million T cells decreased in a roughly linear manner.

Trimming took 0 bases from V and 4 from J, leaving 15 bases between them. From germline, CDR1 is MGHRA and CDR2 YSYEKL. The length of the CDR3 is 16 residues. The second PCR ran about 6 to 11 cycles with a sample-barcoded 5' primer and J-beta primers. TCRdb called the 5' RACE reads again in MiXCR, with one record for every CDR3 protein. Of roughly 2 million distinct CDR3 sequences listed, 49% are singletons. This clonotype was recorded a few times. Its antigen is as yet unknown. The TCR was taken from a woman in her thirties or forties in good health. V gene TRBV4-1 combines with J gene TRBJ1-2, with D maybe TRBD1 (5 bases). The sequenced sample was blood. CDR3: CASSQDPGASSYGYTF. DNA for the CDR3: TGCGCCAGCAGCCAAGATCCCGGGGCCAGCTCCTATGGCTACACCTTC.